These 13 T cell receptor beta chains came from one sample sequenced in a study of blood T cells in healthy people across ages. Together with a sample-barcoded 5' primer, a J-beta primer mix was included in a second PCR lasting about 6 to 12 cycles. Each CDR3 protein gets one entry after TCRdb re-called the 5' RACE reads with MiXCR. The data contain some 760,000 distinct CDR3 sequences, roughly 25% of them seen just once; the ten biggest clones take up roughly 9%. This same sample was also taken into another study, of T cells of mothers and their children.

Sequenced: blood. All receptors derive from a boy younger than 18 in good health.

The chain has TRBV28 and TRBJ1-6; TRBD1 aligns across 9 bases. CDR3 size: 16 residues. The V and J ends lost 5 bases and 7 bases, in that order; junction bases with no gene match: 9. The germline gives CDR1 MDHEN, CDR2 SYDVKM. This CDR3 reads CASSPVLGTGNSPLHF. CDR3 in DNA: TGTGCCAGCAGTCCCGTGCTAGGGACAGGGAATTCACCCCTCCACTTT.

Only a few counts were recorded for this clonotype. The rearrangement joins TRBV3-1 to TRBJ2-1, with a weak D call TRBD1 (5 bases). Germline V CDR1 and CDR2: LGHDT, YNNKEL (reference sequence). This CDR3 spans 15 amino acids. V was clipped by 2 bases and J by 2 bases, with 10 bases between them. DNA of the CDR3: TGTGCCAGCAGCCAACCAAAGGGGACCTACAATGAGCAGTTCTTC. As protein: CASSQPKGTYNEQFF.

This clonotype was seen more than once but under ten times. The chain joins TRBV29-1 to TRBJ1-4; a possible D gene is TRBD1 (6 bases). The germline CDR1 and CDR2 sequences are SQVTM and ANQGSEA. V dropped 0 bases and J dropped 8 bases, with 19 bases sitting between them. This CDR3 has 16 residues. In DNA, the CDR3 is TGCAGCGTTGAAGATGCCGCCTTGGGGGCAGGCGAAAAACTGTTTTTT. Translating it yields CSVEDAALGAGEKLFF.

The genes are TRBV3-1 and TRBJ2-2, with 10 bases matching TRBD1. Germline V gene sequence: CDR1 LGHDT, CDR2 YNNKEL (reference sequence). The CDR3 is made up of 17 amino acids. V dropped 1 base and J dropped 4; count of bases not matched to a gene: 6. CDR3 in DNA: TGTGCCAGCAGCCAAGGCGGGACAGGGGCCGGCACCGGGGAGCTGTTTTTT. Protein sequence: CASSQGGTGAGTGELFF.

The V call is TRBV29-1, the J call TRBJ2-1, with D possibly being TRBD2 (6 bases). Germline loops: CDR1 SQVTM, CDR2 ANQGSEA. The CDR3 loop spans 15 amino acids. Trimming took 6 bases from V and 4 from J, leaving 19 bases between them. The CDR3 sequence is CSVGLLRTPYNEQFF. The CDR3 nucleotides are TGCAGCGTAGGACTACTCCGAACCCCTTACAATGAGCAGTTCTTC.

This clonotype appeared a few times. V is TRBV7-2 and J is TRBJ2-1, with TRBD1 matching 10 bases. The length of the CDR3 is 14 residues. Germline V lookup: CDR1 SGHTA, CDR2 FQGNSA. V was clipped by 5 bases and J by 10 bases; unmatched bases: 8. For the CDR3, the DNA is TGTGCCAGCAGCCCATTCGGGGACAGGGGCGAGCAGTTCTTC. Translated, it gives CASSPFGDRGEQFF.

In its sample, this clonotype was seen a few times. At one of its ends the junction is not consistent with the germline gene, which may arise from a read error. This rearrangement joins TRBV7-9 to TRBJ2-1; D is possibly TRBD2 (6 bases). This CDR3 region has 15 residues. Germline CDR1 SEHNR, CDR2 FQNEAQ (reference sequence). The CDR3 nucleotides are TGTGCCAGCAGCTCGGGACTGCTAATCGGCAATGAGCAGCTCTTC. Amino acid sequence: CASSSGLLIGNEQLF.

Worth noting for this clonotype: This could be a read error, since a much larger clone is one nucleotide away. This chain links TRBV28 with TRBJ2-1; D possibly uses TRBD1 or TRBD2 (5 bases each). CDR3 size: 13 residues. The V and J ends lost 6 bases and 7 bases respectively, with 13 bases between them. The germline V gene encodes CDR1 MDHEN and CDR2 SYDVKM. The CDR3 DNA reads TGTGCCAGCAGGCCGGGACCTTCAAATGAGCAGTTCTTC. This gives the protein CASRPGPSNEQFF. Complete variable domain (other parts from reference TRBV28 and TRBJ2-1): DVKVTQSSRYLVKRTGEKVFLECVQDMDHENMFWYRQDPGLGLRLIYFSYDVKMKEKGDIPEGYSVSREKKERFSLILESASTNQTSMYLCASRPGPSNEQFFGPGTRLTVL.

This clonotype was detected a few times. The chain joins TRBV28 to TRBJ2-5, with 11 bases identical to TRBD2. Per the germline V gene, CDR1 is MDHEN and CDR2 is SYDVKM. CDR3 size: 17 residues. With V trimmed by 3 bases and J by 5 bases, 11 bases remained unmatched. This chain's CDR3 is CASSFGTSGLERETQYF. The CDR3, as DNA: TGTGCCAGCAGTTTCGGGACTAGCGGCCTGGAGCGGGAGACCCAGTACTTC. Based on the CDR3 plus reference TRBV28 and TRBJ2-5, the full variable domain is DVKVTQSSRYLVKRTGEKVFLECVQDMDHENMFWYRQDPGLGLRLIYFSYDVKMKEKGDIPEGYSVSREKKERFSLILESASTNQTSMYLCASSFGTSGLERETQYFGPGTRLLVL.

This chain connects TRBV6-4 to TRBJ2-3; 8 bases align to TRBD2. This CDR3 has 16 amino acids. Germline trimming cut 8 bases from V and 1 base from J; bases unmatched to any gene: 11. CDR1 MRHNA and CDR2 SNTAGT come from the germline V gene. CDR3 residues: CASQTGGSGGTDTQYF. For the CDR3, the DNA is TGTGCCAGCCAAACTGGGGGTAGCGGGGGCACAGATACGCAGTATTTT.

This chain uses TRBV28 with TRBJ1-2; D is undetermined. The CDR3 consists of 11 residues. Trimming cost V 10 bases and J 1 base, with 7 bases left between them. Germline V gene data show CDR1 as MDHEN and CDR2 as SYDVKM. This CDR3 is CATRVNYGYTF. Here the CDR3 DNA reads TGTGCCACGCGGGTTAACTATGGCTACACCTTC.

V usage is TRBV15 and J usage is TRBJ1-4; D gene unclear. Looked up from germline, CDR1 is LNHNV and CDR2 is YYDKDF (reference sequence). The V gene lost 1 base and the J gene lost 3 bases, with 15 bases spanning the gap. This CDR3 region has 17 residues. CDR3 nucleotides: TGTGCCACCAGCAGAGCCCCCTACGGGGTGGCTAATGAAAAACTGTTTTTT. Translating gives CATSRAPYGVANEKLFF.

This sequence joins TRBV25-1 and TRBJ1-1; TRBD1 agrees at 7 bases. Unmatched junction bases numbered 6, after V lost 4 bases and J lost 4 bases. The CDR3 totals 14 residues. Per the germline V gene, CDR1 is MGHDK and CDR2 is SYGVNS. This CDR3 reads CASSVHRGVTEAFF. The CDR3 coding sequence is TGTGCCAGCAGTGTCCACAGGGGTGTCACTGAAGCTTTCTTT. The full variable domain, its missing parts supplied by reference TRBV25-1 and TRBJ1-1, is EADIYQTPRYLVIGTGKKITLECSQTMGHDKMYWYQQDPGMELHLIHYSYGVNSTEKGDLSSESTVSRIRTEHFPLTLESARPSHTSQYLCASSVHRGVTEAFFGQGTRLTVV.